A selection of T cell receptor beta chains follows, all from one sample in a study of beta chain features in type 1 diabetes. TCRdb's table, derived via immunoSEQ multiplex PCR, lists solely in-frame clones and lacks some. Of 850,000 to 900,000 clones in the sample, 15% to 20% were seen once. Material: naive CD4+ T cells from blood. These receptor sequences come from a woman between 18 and 30 years old in good health. Each CDR3 is given with its conserved first and last residue.

V,length,J,CDR3
TRBV19,11,TRBJ2-1,CASSIANEQFF
TRBV7-2,13,TRBJ2-5,CASSPRDGETQYF
TRBV5-4,17,TRBJ2-3,CASSLVNWQAGTDTQYF
TRBV18,12,TRBJ1-1,CASSLSAGEAFF
TRBV7-9,17,TRBJ1-1,CASSKRSPGQSNTEAFF
TRBV5-1,15,TRBJ2-7,CASSLSGTGVYEQYF
TRBV15,14,TRBJ1-3,CATSRAVSGNTIYF
TRBV10-1,14,TRBJ2-2,CASSASGNTGELFF
TRBV7-2,15,TRBJ2-7,CASSLGSGRGYEQYF
TRBV7-2,16,TRBJ2-7,CASSLVTGGSSYEQYF
TRBV19,15,TRBJ2-1,CASSIEGGRYNEQFF
TRBV13,16,TRBJ2-2,CASSFLRPGGAGELFF
TRBV18,14,TRBJ2-1,CASSPSGSYNEQFF
TRBV5-1,14,TRBJ2-1,CASSLDPGDNEQFF
TRBV4-2,14,TRBJ2-5,CASSHNVQGETQYF
TRBV4-3,15,TRBJ1-5,CASSLSRDSNQPQHF